The 32 T cell receptor beta chains below were found in one sample sequenced in a study of graft-versus-host responses after intestinal transplantation. These receptors are not linked to any known antigen. Some clones are missing from TCRdb's copy, which holds only in-frame ones; the method was immunoSEQ multiplex PCR. The sample has more than 90,000 clones; 85% to 95% are singletons. The sample consisted of unstimulated CD8+ T cells sorted from spleen or lymph node cells, taken before intestinal transplant. The receptors were sampled from a human donor who received an intestinal transplant.

V usage is TRBV7-8 and J usage is TRBJ1-1; the D is unclear. The CDR3 consists of 11 residues. Trimming took off 7 bases at V and 4 bases at J, with 7 bases between the two ends. Germline V gene data show CDR1 as SGHVS and CDR2 as FQNEAQ. The DNA of the CDR3 is TGTGCCAGCACCAGCGGCACTGAAGCTTTCTTT. This translates into CASTSGTEAFF. Combining the CDR3 with reference TRBV7-8 and TRBJ1-1 gives the whole variable domain GAGVSQSPRYKVAKRGQDVALRCDPISGHVSLFWYQQALGQGPEFLTYFQNEAQLDKSGLPSDRFFAERPEGSVSTLKIQRTQQEDSAVYLCASTSGTEAFFGQGTRLTVV.

The chain has TRBV29-1 and TRBJ2-7, with D possibly matching TRBD2 (6 bases). Germline CDR1 reads SQVTM; CDR2 reads ANQGSEA. The CDR3 extends over 13 amino acids. V was cut by 1 base and J by 3 bases, with 10 bases left in between. The CDR3 protein is CSVEGGESYEQYF. CDR3 in DNA: TGCAGCGTTGAAGGGGGGGAGAGCTACGAGCAGTACTTC.

This chain links TRBV19 with TRBJ1-1; D remains unclear. CDR1 LNHDA and CDR2 SQIVND come from the germline V gene (reference sequence). V was cut by 7 bases and J by 1 base, with 22 bases left in between. The CDR3 totals 17 residues. DNA for the CDR3: TGTGCCAGTACCATAGTGTGGTATCAAGACACGAACACTGAAGCTTTCTTT. It is translated as CASTIVWYQDTNTEAFF.

This rearrangement joins TRBV2 to TRBJ2-1; 8 nucleotides match TRBD2. The CDR3 runs to 11 residues. CDR1 SNHLY and CDR2 FYNNEI come from the germline V gene. Unmatched junction bases numbered 6, after V lost 10 bases and J lost 10 bases. The CDR3 spells CATERTSEQFF. The CDR3, as DNA: TGTGCCACCGAAAGGACTAGCGAGCAGTTCTTC.

The rearrangement joins TRBV2 to TRBJ2-3; 9 nucleotides match TRBD2. Germline lookup yields CDR1 SNHLY and CDR2 FYNNEI. The V and J ends lost 11 bases and 6 bases, in that order; junction bases with no gene match: 12. CDR3 length equals 14 residues. This chain's CDR3 is CAGGAGGPEDTQYF. CDR3 bases: TGTGCCGGTGGAGCGGGAGGACCGGAGGATACGCAGTATTTT.

The rearrangement uses TRBV7-9 and TRBJ1-4; no clear D. V shed 3 bases and J shed 4 bases, with 9 bases lying between them. CDR1 SEHNR and CDR2 FQNEAQ come from the germline V gene (reference sequence). This CDR3 region has 14 residues. The CDR3 here is CASSFLEVNEKLFF. In nucleotides, the CDR3 is TGTGCCAGCAGCTTTCTGGAGGTTAATGAAAAACTGTTTTTT.

The V and J genes are TRBV5-1 and TRBJ1-4; tentative D call: TRBD1 (5 bases). The V end was cut by 3 bases, the J end by 5 bases, with 20 bases between. Germline assignment: CDR1 SGHRS and CDR2 YFSETQ. CDR3 length: 17 residues. CDR3 bases: TGCGCCAGCAGCTCCGACAGTCCCCGGTACTCCAATGAAAAACTGTTTTTT. Translating it yields CASSSDSPRYSNEKLFF.

The V call is TRBV7-9, the J call TRBJ2-4; 10 bases are shared with TRBD1. The CDR3 has 18 residues. V lost 1 base and J lost 6; bases outside the gene matches: 12. Germline CDR1 and CDR2: SEHNR and FQNEAQ (reference sequence). CDR3 sequence (DNA): TGTGCCAGCAGCTTAGTCGGGGGGAAGACAGGGGGCATAAACATTCAGTACTTC. This encodes CASSLVGGKTGGINIQYF.

The J gene is TRBJ1-5, the V gene TRBV6-6, with D unresolved. The CDR3 runs to 16 residues. V was trimmed by 0 bases and J by 1 base, leaving 10 bases between them. Germline V gene lookup returns CDR1 MNHNY and CDR2 SVGAGI (reference sequence). In DNA form, the CDR3 reads TGTGCCAGCAGTTACTCGGTGGGGAGCAGCAATCAGCCCCAGCATTTT. Translation: CASSYSVGSSNQPQHF.

The chain has TRBV5-8 and TRBJ1-3; possible D gene TRBD1, 6 bases. In germline, CDR1 is SGHTS, CDR2 YDEGEE. The V end lost 0 bases, the J end lost 2 bases, and 9 bases lay between the germline ends. The CDR3 loop spans 15 amino acids. The CDR3 sequence: CASSLVTGPGNTIYF. CDR3 in DNA: TGTGCCAGCAGCTTGGTCACAGGGCCTGGAAACACCATATATTTT.

This clone appeared a few times. The rearrangement uses TRBV19 and TRBJ1-5; D gene uncertain. The CDR3 runs to 13 residues. CDR1 LNHDA and CDR2 SQIVND come from the germline V gene (reference sequence). V gave up 7 bases and J gave up 2 bases, with 9 bases separating them. For the CDR3, the DNA is TGTGCCAGTAATCTCGGAGGCAATCAGCCCCAGCATTTT. It is translated as CASNLGGNQPQHF.

CDR3 amino acids: CASSTGGADYEQYF. The DNA for the CDR3 is TGCGCCAGCAGTACGGGTGGAGCCGACTACGAGCAGTACTTC. V gene TRBV5-1 combines with J gene TRBJ2-7; D ambiguous. V was shortened by 5 bases and J by 3 bases, with 15 bases between the two germline ends. This CDR3 is 14 amino acids long. The germline V gene encodes CDR1 SGHRS and CDR2 YFSETQ. The whole variable domain, filled in from reference TRBV5-1 and TRBJ2-7, reads KAGVTQTPRYLIKTRGQQVTLSCSPISGHRSVSWYQQTPGQGLQFLFEYFSETQRNKGNFPGRFSGRQFSNSRSEMNVSTLELGDSALYLCASSTGGADYEQYFGPGTRLTVT.

V gene TRBV6-5 combines with J gene TRBJ1-1; 10 positions agree with TRBD1. The germline CDR1 and CDR2 sequences are MNHEY and SVGAGI. Losses at the gene ends were 0 bases for V and 3 bases for J; bases not matched to a gene: 1. The CDR3 runs 15 residues. The CDR3 DNA is TGTGCCAGCAGTTACTCGGGGACAGGGGACACTGAAGCTTTCTTT. Its protein product is CASSYSGTGDTEAFF.

With respect to this clone: The DNA is omitted, as the CDR3 cannot be located on it reliably, and the CDR3 follows TCRdb's listing. The gene calls are TRBV7-5 and TRBJ2-6; the DNA was not used to check the table's D call, TRBD2. TRBV7-5 is deemed a pseudogene. The CDR3 is 17 residues long, ends included. This CDR3 is CARSRRSWGAGANVLTF.

The chain is built from TRBV5-1 and TRBJ2-2; D is possibly TRBD2 (6 bases). With 3 bases removed from V and 7 bases from J, the gap between germline ends came to 13 bases. The CDR3 covers 14 residues. CDR1 is SGHRS, CDR2 YFSETQ, per germline. This CDR3 reads CASSWDPGVGELFF. CDR3 coding DNA: TGCGCCAGCAGCTGGGACCCGGGGGTCGGGGAGCTGTTTTTT.

The V call is TRBV6-5, the J call TRBJ1-2; D is ambiguous. Trimming pared 0 bases from V and 8 bases from J, leaving 10 bases between. Germline-derived CDR1 and CDR2 are MNHEY and SVGAGI. The CDR3 runs 13 residues. CDR3 sequence: CASSYSRGNGYTF. The CDR3 DNA sequence: TGTGCCAGCAGTTACTCGCGGGGAAACGGCTACACCTTC.

V is TRBV5-1 and J is TRBJ2-1, with D perhaps TRBD2 (6 bases). CDR1 and CDR2 from the germline V gene are SGHRS and YFSETQ. V was shortened by 0 bases and J by 4 bases, with 14 bases between the two germline ends. This CDR3 has 16 residues. The CDR3 region is CASSLAGGMEYNEQFF. The CDR3 DNA is TGCGCCAGCAGCTTGGCCGGCGGGATGGAGTACAATGAGCAGTTCTTC.

The chain is built from TRBV19 and TRBJ1-6; the D is unclear. With 9 bases removed from V and 7 bases from J, the gap between germline ends came to 19 bases. The CDR3 runs 15 residues. The germline gives CDR1 LNHDA, CDR2 SQIVND (reference sequence). The DNA of the CDR3 is TGTGCCAGCTCCCCCACGGGGTCCCTAAATTCACCCCTCCACTTT. The encoded protein is CASSPTGSLNSPLHF.

To note about this clone: Other DNA sequences of this sample code for an identical CDR3. The V and J genes are TRBV4-1 and TRBJ2-7, with 7 bases aligning to TRBD1. The CDR3 extends over 14 amino acids. Trimming cost V 1 base and J 3 bases; bases outside gene matches: 3. The germline gives CDR1 MGHRA, CDR2 YSYEKL. The CDR3, as DNA: TGCGCCAGCAGCCAAGGACAGGGTTTCTACGAGCAGTACTTC. Its translation: CASSQGQGFYEQYF.

A note on this clone: At one end the junction does not follow the germline gene, possibly because of a read error. The chain links TRBV4-2 to TRBJ1-6; weak D call: TRBD1 (6 bases). Germline V CDR1 and CDR2: LGHNA, YNFKEQ. The CDR3 spans 15 residues. CDR3 sequence: CAGSPGHPRNSPLHF. The CDR3 coding sequence is TGTGCCGGCAGCCCGGGACACCCCCGTAATTCACCCCTCCACTTT.

The rearrangement joins TRBV9 to TRBJ1-5; D perhaps matches TRBD1 (6 bases). Germline CDR1 and CDR2: SGDLS and YYNGEE. Between the trimmed V and J ends, which lost 4 bases and 4 bases, there was a span of 15 bases. This CDR3 is built from 15 residues. DNA for the CDR3: TGTGCCAGCAGCCCCGCCGGGCAGGGGAATCAGCCCCAGCATTTT. Translating it yields CASSPAGQGNQPQHF.

The rearrangement links TRBV9 to TRBJ2-1, with a weak D call TRBD2 (7 bases). Trimming cost V 0 bases and J 0 bases, with 16 bases left between them. Germline V gene lookup returns CDR1 SGDLS and CDR2 YYNGEE. The CDR3 has 18 amino acids. This chain's CDR3 is CASSVVPRGGSSYNEQFF. The DNA of the CDR3 is TGTGCCAGCAGCGTAGTCCCCCGCGGGGGCAGCTCCTACAATGAGCAGTTCTTC.

This chain uses TRBV27 with TRBJ2-1; 9 bases match TRBD2. V trimming: 2 bases; J trimming: 7 bases; junction bases outside the gene matches: 6. The length of the CDR3 is 15 residues. The germline V gene has CDR1 MNHEY and CDR2 SMNVEV (reference sequence). The CDR3 loop reads CASSLAGGPRNEQFF. CDR3 in DNA: TGTGCCAGCAGTTTAGCGGGAGGGCCGAGGAATGAGCAGTTCTTC.

This chain connects TRBV29-1 to TRBJ1-2, with D tentatively TRBD1 (5 bases). Germline V CDR1 and CDR2: SQVTM, ANQGSEA. The CDR3 is made up of 14 amino acids. V was clipped by 2 bases and J by 0 bases, with 10 bases between them. The CDR3 DNA follows: TGCAGCGTTGAATCGCCAGGGACTAACTATGGCTACACCTTC. Its protein is CSVESPGTNYGYTF.

This rearrangement joins TRBV7-9 to TRBJ1-6; possible D gene TRBD1, 6 bases. Deletions cut 5 bases from V and 4 bases from J, with 15 bases between. CDR1 is SEHNR and CDR2 is FQNEAQ in the germline V gene (reference sequence). The CDR3 has 16 amino acids. CDR3 loop: CASSAAAGQYNSPLHF. The CDR3 nucleotides are TGTGCCAGCAGCGCAGCAGCCGGACAGTATAATTCACCCCTCCACTTT.

This rearrangement joins TRBV7-7 to TRBJ2-5, with D possibly being TRBD1 (6 bases). The assigned J gene may be wrong: the sequence end matches TRBJ2-7 better. There are 15 residues in the CDR3. The germline gives CDR1 SSHAT, CDR2 FNYEAQ (reference sequence). CDR3 sequence reads: CASSLFPGASYEQYF. CDR3 nucleotides: TGTGCCAGCAGCTTATTCCCAGGGGCCTCCTACGAGCAGTACTTC.

The chain recombines TRBV19 with TRBJ1-2, with 8 bases fitting TRBD1. Germline V lookup: CDR1 LNHDA, CDR2 SQIVND (reference sequence). The CDR3 totals 15 residues. V lost 2 bases to trimming and J lost 5 bases; unmatched junction nucleotides: 7. The CDR3 region is CASSILPTGVYGYTF. DNA of the CDR3: TGTGCCAGTAGTATACTCCCGACAGGGGTTTATGGCTACACCTTC. Full variable domain (outside the CDR3, taken from reference TRBV19 and TRBJ1-2): DGGITQSPKYLFRKEGQNVTLSCEQNLNHDAMYWYRQDPGQGLRLIYYSQIVNDFQKGDIAEGYSVSREKKESFPLTVTSAQKNPTAFYLCASSILPTGVYGYTFGSGTRLTVV.

V gene TRBV7-8 combines with J gene TRBJ2-1; TRBD1 might be the D (6 bases). The CDR3 spans 18 residues. Germline CDR1 SGHVS, CDR2 FQNEAQ. Trimming left V 5 bases short and J 2 bases short, with 22 bases between. The CDR3 protein is CASSLEPGQLPTYNEQFF. In DNA, the CDR3 is TGTGCCAGCAGCCTAGAGCCCGGACAGCTCCCTACCTACAATGAGCAGTTCTTC.

This rearrangement joins TRBV5-4 to TRBJ2-7; 10 bases line up with TRBD1. V shed 1 base, J shed 4 bases, and the junction held 5 bases outside the gene matches. The V gene's germline CDR1 is SGHNT and CDR2 YYREEE (reference sequence). This CDR3 has 15 amino acids. The CDR3: CASSLTTGQGYEQYF. CDR3 bases: TGTGCCAGCAGCTTGACAACGGGACAGGGGTACGAGCAGTACTTC. Complete variable domain (other parts from reference TRBV5-4 and TRBJ2-7): ETGVTQSPTHLIKTRGQQVTLRCSSQSGHNTVSWYQQALGQGPQFIFQYYREEENGRGNFPPRFSGLQFPNYSSELNVNALELDDSALYLCASSLTTGQGYEQYFGPGTRLTVT.

This chain joins TRBV10-3 and TRBJ2-3; 7 nucleotides match TRBD2. Germline loops: CDR1 ENHRY, CDR2 SYGVKD. The CDR3 loop spans 12 amino acids. The J segment lost 11 bases and the V segment lost 3 bases, leaving 5 bases of the junction unmatched. In DNA form, the CDR3 reads TGTGCCATCAGTGAAAGCGGGGCTAAGCAGTATTTT. Translated: CAISESGAKQYF.

The chain employs TRBV27 and TRBJ2-3; D uncertain. In germline, CDR1 is MNHEY, CDR2 SMNVEV (reference sequence). The CDR3 contains 14 residues. V dropped 2 bases and J dropped 3 bases, with 9 bases sitting between them. The CDR3 loop reads CASSLLTPTDTQYF. CDR3 DNA sequence: TGTGCCAGCAGTTTACTGACACCGACAGATACGCAGTATTTT.

The chain employs TRBV7-9 and TRBJ2-2; D perhaps matches TRBD2 (6 bases). V lost 2 bases and J 5 bases, leaving 9 bases between the germline ends. The CDR3 covers 14 residues. Germline lookup yields CDR1 SEHNR and CDR2 FQNEAQ (reference sequence). For the CDR3, the DNA is TGTGCCAGCAGCTTATCCCGGGGGACCGGGGAGCTGTTTTTT. It yields the protein CASSLSRGTGELFF.